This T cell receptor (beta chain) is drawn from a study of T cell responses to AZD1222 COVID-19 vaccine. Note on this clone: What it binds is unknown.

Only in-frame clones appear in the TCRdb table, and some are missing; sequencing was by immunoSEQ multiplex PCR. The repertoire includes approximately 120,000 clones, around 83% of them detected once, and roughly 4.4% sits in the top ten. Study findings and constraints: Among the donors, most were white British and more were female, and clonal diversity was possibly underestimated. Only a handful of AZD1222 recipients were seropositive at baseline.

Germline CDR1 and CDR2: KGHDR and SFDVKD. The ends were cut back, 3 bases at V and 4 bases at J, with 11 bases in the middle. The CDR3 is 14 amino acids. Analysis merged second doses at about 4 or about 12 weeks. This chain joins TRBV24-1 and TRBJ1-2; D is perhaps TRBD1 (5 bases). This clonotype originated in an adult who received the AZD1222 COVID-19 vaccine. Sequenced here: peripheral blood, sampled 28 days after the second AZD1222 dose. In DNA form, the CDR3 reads TGTGCCACCAGTGATCCCTGGACACCCTATGGCTACACCTTC. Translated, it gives CATSDPWTPYGYTF.